This T cell receptor beta chain was captured in a study of shared clonotypes between healthy human individuals. V lost 4 bases, J lost 5 bases, and 8 bases stayed unmatched. The CDR3 consists of 15 residues. The germline gives CDR1 MGHRA, CDR2 YSYEKL. The team ran DNA from unsorted PBMCs on ten immunoSEQ deep assay plates for sequencing. The authors' processing: There were no quality scores in the junction-only immunoSEQ sequences, so filtering differed. Libraries were prepared by immunoSEQ multiplex PCR; TCRdb keeps only in-frame clonotypes and omits some of them. V and J calls and clone size are as listed in that table; D and trimming were resolved from the DNA. The data hold about 480,000 clones, with 60% to 80% observed a single time.

The rearrangement uses TRBV4-1 and TRBJ2-7; 10 bases are a match to TRBD2. Specimen: PBMCs. The TCR comes from a woman aged 40 to 50 in good health. Some clones in this sample may be carry-over from other donors' samples. The CDR3 nucleotides read TGCGCCAGCAGCCGAGGGGGACTAGCGAGCGACGAGCAGTACTTC. It encodes CASSRGGLASDEQYF.